This TCR beta chain comes out of a study of cytomegalovirus exposure and HLA in healthy donors (dated by TCRdb to about 2017). Some background on the complete study: In an earlier analysis of fewer than 750 of the donors, roughly 300 Gb of sequence data and 120 million or so unique TCR beta sequences from approximately 180 million T cells were reported. In a later genetic analysis, genome-wide SNP genotypes for about 65% of the roughly 670 donors were used, and that subset was treated as a discovery cohort. Alongside the repertoire data, information on donor age, sex, ethnicity and CMV serostatus was compiled. Of the roughly 400 genotyped donors, around 81% fell in the genetic ancestry cluster associated with self-reported Caucasian donors. The later analysis used no new phenotypic data to find candidate immune exposures, relying instead on TCR beta sequences and their occurrence across donors. In addition to the first cohort of roughly 700 subjects, a separate validation cohort of approximately 130 different subjects was used. All discovery cohort repertoires had been generated using a single sequencing platform. Among 350 to 400 genotyped donors of the cohort, an average of around 240,000 unique TCR beta nucleotide sequences were sequenced per donor, roughly a sixth of them non-productive. About 320 gigabases of sequencing data and tens of millions of unique TCR sequences were included in an early release covering about 600 HLA-typed donors. To study patterns of TCR occurrence, a later analysis re-analyzed previously published TCR beta repertoires from several hundred donors and added high-resolution HLA genotyping. The study was designed to test whether signatures of past pathogen exposure could be identified by cataloging public T cell receptors. Using immunosequencing, the study profiled T cell repertoires from fewer than 850 subjects and related those repertoires to cytomegalovirus serostatus. In an earlier analysis of 587 of the donors, high-throughput TCR beta sequencing was used to judge whether each TCR beta V gene segment behaved as functional or pseudogenic. HLA typing covered class I and class II loci at four-digit resolution. A few DR-DQ haplotypes were treated as single units for association and clustering because of strong linkage in the cohort. The study combined high-throughput TCR immunosequencing, statistical association of individual TCRs with disease status, and machine learning to predict cytomegalovirus infection status. Typing coverage differed by locus: A, B, C, DRB1 and DQB1 were typed in roughly 620-630 donors, DQA1 in approximately 520, DPA1 in some 610, and DPB1 in about 450.

Looking up the germline V gene yields CDR1 SQVTM and CDR2 ANQGSEA. The CDR3 sequence holds 14 residues, the cysteine and phenylalanine included. Of the read, only the CDR3 DNA is kept; its 42 bases are in frame from base 1. V lost 6 bases and J lost 6 bases, and the count of bases not matched to a germline gene is 10. Receptors were amplified or captured by the immunoSEQ multiplex PCR assay. The multiplex PCR relied on a mix of 60 forward primers for TCR Vbeta segments and 13 reverse primers for TCR Jbeta segments. The CDR3 region of rearranged TCR beta genes was amplified from genomic DNA with a multiplex PCR assay. The amplified TCR beta libraries were sequenced on the Illumina HiSeq System as 87-base-pair reads. As for how the authors treated the data: A later analysis tallied 75 million to 85 million unique TCR beta chains across the 600 to 700 repertoires, and about 10 million of those chains were shared by two or more donors. To remove PCR and sequencing errors, raw reads were error-corrected and collapsed into unique sequences using a nearest-neighbor algorithm that merged closely related sequences. Alignment of CDR3 sequences to IMGT reference sequences was used to assign V, D and J gene segments. For a sequence to be retained, a match of at least six nucleotides to both a V gene segment and a J gene segment was required. A rearrangement was called productive if the CDR3 had no stop codons and remained in frame with V and J, and every other rearrangement was called non-productive. Following IMGT convention, CDR3 was defined as the stretch from the second conserved V-encoded cysteine up to the conserved J-encoded phenylalanine. Sequences without an unambiguous match to a single V gene segment were excluded from the earlier analysis of 450 to 750 of the donors. An earlier analysis of roughly 590 of the donors called V segments functional above 56.7% productive rearrangements and segregating when the between-donor standard deviation exceeded 5%. A statistical classification framework was built for diagnosing cytomegalovirus status from the catalog of TCR beta chain sequences. V and J gene assignment, in a later analysis, came from comparing TCR nucleotide sequences with IMGT/GENE-DB human TR gene sequences. Using the TCRdist pipeline, a later analysis assigned CDR3 sequences along with most-parsimonious VDJ recombination scenarios. In a later analysis, each TCR beta chain was defined by its CDR3 amino acid sequence together with its V-gene family, and reads lacking a unique V-gene family were excluded. To address suspected cross-contamination and a sequencing artifact, a later analysis removed a few hundred highly shared, low-generation-probability nucleotide sequences. A later analysis calculated a clonal expansion index for each public chain from normalized within-repertoire ranks of inferred template counts. Generation probabilities in a later analysis came from a VDJ recombination model fitted to out-of-frame rearrangements, and those results were checked against IGoR. In a later analysis, TCR-TCR, TCR-HLA and TCR-CMV co-occurrence was scored with hypergeometric tests, and a repertoire-size bias correction was applied to TCR pairs. A later analysis estimated false discovery rates by permuting HLA or CMV assignments 20 times. In a later analysis, co-occurring TCRs were grouped using DBSCAN, and TCRdist sequence similarity was added for clustering within HLA-allele-positive subsets. Repertoires with fewer than 30,000 or more than 120,000 public chains were left out of co-occurrence clustering, as were five repertoires with anomalous nucleotide sharing. TCRdb limited this immuneACCESS table to in-frame rearrangements with V and J called. A share of clones is missing; checked studies link under half to unresolved V genes, and the rest is unexplained. That table furnishes V, J and clone size, whereas the DNA furnished D and trimming. The sample table records 73,000 or so clones; over 60% of these occur just once. More than 15% of the sample goes to the ten largest clones.

The paper's findings and limits, for the study overall: Most TCR sequences were observed very rarely across donors, whereas some public TCRs were present in many individuals. The 87-base-pair reads could not distinguish some IMGT-functional V segments, including TRBV6-2 and TRBV6-3, so those segments were excluded. A group of highly shared sequence variants was considered likely to be a technical artifact of the sequencing pipeline. The earlier analysis of approximately 590 of the donors excluded approximately 15 rarely observed V segments, including chromosome 9 orphons, because counts were too low. In a later analysis, several top co-occurrence clusters were reported to appear linked to parvovirus B19, influenza, CMV and Epstein-Barr virus. The cohort was sequenced for TCR beta chains only, and without alpha or paired-chain data the features that could be detected were limited. For the cohort, immune exposure information was limited to CMV serostatus. Compared with equally common non-associated chains, HLA-associated TCR beta chains in a later analysis were more clonally expanded and had lower generation probabilities. Three of the identified cytomegalovirus-associated TCR beta chains were confirmed in vitro to be specific for cytomegalovirus antigens. A further reported finding was that TCR beta sequences accurately predicted the HLA-A and HLA-B alleles for most subjects in the first cohort. Because HLA typing was missing for some donors at each locus, association tests included only the typed subset. V-gene and J-gene trimming of TCR beta chains was associated with a missense DCLRE1C variant in a later genetic analysis, and the association was replicated in an independent cohort. Roughly uniform sequencing depth across donors was assumed in presence/absence analyses, although this assumption may not hold. Most CMV-associated TCR beta chains appeared to be HLA-restricted in a later analysis, and the HLA associations seemed to be driven largely by CMV exposure. In a later genetic analysis, fewer N-insertions in productive TCRs were reported among donors in an Asian-associated ancestry cluster than the approximately 670-donor mean. The classifier was reported to diagnose cytomegalovirus status with high specificity and sensitivity in both the original and validation cohorts. When HLA alleles, especially DR and DQ, strongly co-occurred, TCR associations were difficult to assign to individual alleles. The study gave a list of 150 to 200 TCR beta chains associated with cytomegalovirus. The authors suggested that the approach could potentially be generalized to other disease states and immunological phenotypes. In an earlier analysis of some 550 of the donors, most TCR beta V segments were observed in productive rearrangements about 87% or about 30% of the time, broadly matching IMGT annotations. At a false discovery rate of 0.05, a later analysis linked under 20,000 TCR beta sequences to specific HLA alleles. Correlated functional status among segregating V segments might be attributable to linkage disequilibrium, but an unknown experimental factor could not be ruled out. According to a later analysis, TCR association rates differed among HLA loci, with DRB1 alleles showing the most associated TCRs and HLA-C alleles showing the fewest.

In total, 666 healthy bone marrow donors made up the cohort. All cohort members were sampled while nominally healthy, although unrecorded immune exposures were likely present. The donor was CMV seropositive and was included in the group of about 290 seropositive cohort members. Every donor gave a peripheral blood sample, and the peripheral blood mononuclear cells from that sample were used for TCR beta sequencing. The Qiagen DNeasy Blood Extraction Kit was used to extract genomic DNA from the blood cell samples. Notes on this clone: This clone's antigen is unknown. No clone much larger than this one lies a single base away; base qualities are absent.

The sequence was obtained from a woman in her thirties or forties in good health and CMV-seropositive. The chain couples TRBV29-1 to TRBJ2-3, with 9 bases in between that match TRBD1. The sequenced sample consisted of PBMCs. The DNA reads as follows: TGCAGCGTCGGACAGGGGTTATTAGTGGATACGCAGTATTTT. Protein translation: CSVGQGLLVDTQYF.